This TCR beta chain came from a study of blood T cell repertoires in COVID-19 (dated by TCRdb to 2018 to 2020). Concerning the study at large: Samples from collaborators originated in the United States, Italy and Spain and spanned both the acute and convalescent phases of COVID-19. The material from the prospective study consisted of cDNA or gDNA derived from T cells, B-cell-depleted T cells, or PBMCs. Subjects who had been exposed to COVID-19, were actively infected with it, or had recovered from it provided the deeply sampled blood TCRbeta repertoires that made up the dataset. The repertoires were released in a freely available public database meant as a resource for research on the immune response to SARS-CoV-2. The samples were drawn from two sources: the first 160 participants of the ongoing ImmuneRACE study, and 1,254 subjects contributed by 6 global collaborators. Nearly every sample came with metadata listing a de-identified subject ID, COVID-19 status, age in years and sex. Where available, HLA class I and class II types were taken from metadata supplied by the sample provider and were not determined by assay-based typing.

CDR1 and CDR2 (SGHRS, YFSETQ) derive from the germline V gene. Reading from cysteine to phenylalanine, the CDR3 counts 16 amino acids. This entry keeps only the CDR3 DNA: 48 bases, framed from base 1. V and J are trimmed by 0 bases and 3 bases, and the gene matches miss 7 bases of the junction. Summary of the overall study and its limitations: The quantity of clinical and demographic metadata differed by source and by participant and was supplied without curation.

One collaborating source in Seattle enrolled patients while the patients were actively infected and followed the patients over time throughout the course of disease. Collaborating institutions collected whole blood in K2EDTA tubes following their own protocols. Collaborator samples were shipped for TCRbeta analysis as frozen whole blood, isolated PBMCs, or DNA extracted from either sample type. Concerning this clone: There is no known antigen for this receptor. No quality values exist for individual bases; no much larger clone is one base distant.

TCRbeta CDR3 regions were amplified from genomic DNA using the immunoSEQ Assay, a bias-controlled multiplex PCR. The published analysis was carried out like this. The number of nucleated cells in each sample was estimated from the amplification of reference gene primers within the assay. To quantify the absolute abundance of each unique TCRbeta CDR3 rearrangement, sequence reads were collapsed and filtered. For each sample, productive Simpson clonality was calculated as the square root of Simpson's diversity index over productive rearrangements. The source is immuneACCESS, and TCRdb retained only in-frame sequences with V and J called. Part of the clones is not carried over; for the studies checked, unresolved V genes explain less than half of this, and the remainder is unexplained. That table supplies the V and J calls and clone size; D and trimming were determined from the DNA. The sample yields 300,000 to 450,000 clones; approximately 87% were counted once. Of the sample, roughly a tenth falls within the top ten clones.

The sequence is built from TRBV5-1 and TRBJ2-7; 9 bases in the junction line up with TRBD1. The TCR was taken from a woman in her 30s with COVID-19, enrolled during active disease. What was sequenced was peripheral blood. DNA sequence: TGCGCCAGCAGCTTGGGGACAGGGGCTACCTACTACGAGCAGTACTTC. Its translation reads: CASSLGTGATYYEQYF.